The clone carrying this T cell receptor beta chain was counted at least ten times. There were TCR beta CDR3 regions amplified from RNA transcripts. The TCR CDR3 first-round RT-PCR relied on the HTBI primer set. TCRdb itself ran the multiplex PCR reads through MiXCR, one entry per CDR3 protein. The sample contains about 410,000 distinct CDR3 sequences, 14% to 15% of which appear only once. V was shortened by 0 bases and J by 7 bases, with 21 bases between the two germline ends. The CDR3 is made up of 17 amino acids. Germline loops: CDR1 LGHDT, CDR2 YNNKEL (reference sequence). The entry originates in a study of T cells in Graves' hyperthyroidism and ophthalmopathy.

The chain is built from TRBV3-1 and TRBJ1-1, with D perhaps TRBD1 (6 bases). The TCR was taken from a man between 18 and 29 years old with Graves' ophthalmopathy. Material for sequencing was blood. This CDR3 is CASSQELGGQYRIEAFF. For the CDR3, the DNA is TGTGCCAGCAGCCAAGAACTCGGGGGGCAATACCGAATTGAAGCTTTCTTT.